The next 25 T cell receptor beta chains were all read from a single sample in a study of T cells in Graves' hyperthyroidism and ophthalmopathy. RNA transcripts were the template for amplifying TCR beta CDR3 regions. TCR CDR3 underwent first-round RT-PCR with the HTBI primer set. TCRdb processed the multiplex PCR reads anew with MiXCR; each CDR3 protein has one entry. The sample has some 370,000 distinct CDR3 sequences, about 17% seen once; the top ten hold almost 35%. The sequencing input was blood. All receptors come from a woman in her twenties or thirties with Graves' hyperthyroidism that later progressed to Graves' ophthalmopathy.

This clonotype has ten or more counts. The chain recombines TRBV7-8 with TRBJ1-4; D not resolved. The V gene lost 1 base and the J gene lost 8 bases, with 11 bases spanning the gap. The CDR3 is 14 residues long. The germline gives CDR1 SGHVS, CDR2 FQNEAQ. For the CDR3, the DNA is TGTGCCAGCAGCTTAGGTGGTAGGAGGGAAAAACTGTTTTTT. This gives the protein CASSLGGRREKLFF.

This clonotype was detected many times. Here the CDR3 reads CASSFRTSRSYEQYF. DNA of the CDR3: TGTGCCAGCAGTTTTCGCACTAGCCGATCCTACGAGCAGTACTTC. This chain joins TRBV28 and TRBJ2-7, with D possibly being TRBD2 (6 bases). The CDR3 is 15 residues long. The germline gives CDR1 MDHEN, CDR2 SYDVKM. V was clipped by 3 bases and J by 1 base, with 13 bases between them.

Ten or more counts support this clonotype. The rearrangement links TRBV12-3 or TRBV12-4 to TRBJ2-5, with D hard to call. The CDR3 totals 16 residues. V lost 2 bases and J lost 5, with 18 bases in between. This CDR3 is CASSLFPRPPGETQYF. In DNA, the CDR3 is TGTGCCAGCAGTTTATTTCCCCGCCCCCCCGGGGAGACCCAGTACTTC.

A few counts support this clonotype. This chain connects TRBV20-1 to TRBJ2-1; TRBD2 matches at 7 bases. V lost 0 bases and J lost 4; bases outside the gene matches: 3. Germline V gene sequence: CDR1 DFQATT, CDR2 SNEGSKA (reference sequence). The CDR3 is made up of 14 amino acids. For the CDR3, the DNA is TGCAGTGCTAGAGAGTCTAGCGGATACAATGAGCAGTTCTTC. This gives the protein CSARESSGYNEQFF.

A word on this clonotype: No conserved phenylalanine or tryptophan ends this CDR3, so it is likely a read error. The chain recombines TRBV7-9 with TRBJ1-1; no reliable D call. The V gene's germline CDR1 is SEHNR and CDR2 FQNEAQ (reference sequence). V was pared by 8 bases and J by 1 base, with 5 bases between. This CDR3 spans 11 amino acids. CDR3 amino acids: CASGENTEAFL. CDR3 sequence (DNA): TGTGCCAGCGGAGAGAACACTGAAGCTTTCCTT.

This clonotype was counted many times. V is TRBV2 and J is TRBJ2-3; TRBD2 agrees at 15 bases. V shed 7 bases and J 4 bases; nucleotides not matched to a gene: 3. The CDR3 length is 15 residues. Germline loops: CDR1 SNHLY, CDR2 FYNNEI. The CDR3 loop is CASTGTSGRSDTQYF. CDR3 coding DNA: TGTGCCAGCACCGGGACTAGCGGGAGGTCAGATACGCAGTATTTT.

V usage is TRBV7-8 and J usage is TRBJ1-5; D is unresolved. Germline V gives CDR1 SGHVS, CDR2 FQNEAQ. This CDR3 has 16 amino acids. The ends were cut back, 2 bases at V and 0 bases at J, with 11 bases in the middle. As DNA, the CDR3 is TGTGCCAGCAGCTTAAGTCGGGGATTTAGCAATCAGCCCCAGCATTTT. It translates to CASSLSRGFSNQPQHF. The full variable domain, completed using reference TRBV7-8 and TRBJ1-5, is GAGVSQSPRYKVAKRGQDVALRCDPISGHVSLFWYQQALGQGPEFLTYFQNEAQLDKSGLPSDRFFAERPEGSVSTLKIQRTQQEDSAVYLCASSLSRGFSNQPQHFGDGTRLSIL.

The V call is TRBV6-1, the J call TRBJ1-5; 11 bases line up with TRBD1. The V segment lost 5 bases and the J segment 6 bases; nucleotides outside the gene matches: 9. This CDR3 comprises 16 residues. From germline, CDR1 is MNHNS and CDR2 SASEGT. The chain's CDR3 is CASSIWTGGRSQPQHF. In DNA form, the CDR3 reads TGTGCCAGCAGTATCTGGACAGGGGGCAGAAGTCAGCCCCAGCATTTT.

This clonotype was recorded many times. The chain couples TRBV4-1 to TRBJ2-7; 8 bases are a match to TRBD1. The CDR3 is 18 amino acids. J was trimmed by 4 bases and V by 0 bases; bases with no gene match: 14. Germline V gene sequence: CDR1 MGHRA, CDR2 YSYEKL. CDR3 DNA: TGCGCCAGCAGCCAAGATCAGCAAGGACAGGGTCTTACGTACGAGCAGTACTTC. It codes for CASSQDQQGQGLTYEQYF.

The V call is TRBV5-1, the J call TRBJ2-7, with D perhaps TRBD1 or TRBD2 (6 bases each). CDR3 length equals 14 residues. Trimming pared 2 bases from V and 2 bases from J, leaving 11 bases between. CDR1 and CDR2 (germline): SGHRS, YFSETQ. The CDR3 DNA sequence: TGCGCCAGCAGCTTATGGGGGGCCCCCTACGAGCAGTACTTC. Amino acid sequence: CASSLWGAPYEQYF.

This clonotype was seen repeatedly, ten times or more. The chain uses TRBV12-3 or TRBV12-4 and TRBJ1-5; TRBD1 matches at 7 bases. The V and J ends lost 3 bases and 2 bases, in that order; junction bases with no gene match: 4. This CDR3 region has 15 residues. In DNA form, the CDR3 reads TGTGCCAGCAGTTTGGGAACAGGGGGCAATCAGCCCCAGCATTTT. Residues: CASSLGTGGNQPQHF.

Worth noting for this clonotype: This may be a read error, as it is one base from a much larger clone. Because the CDR3 is missing its conserved closing phenylalanine or tryptophan, this is likely a read error. The chain uses TRBV20-1 and TRBJ2-3; the match to TRBD2 covers 7 bases. The CDR3 spans 15 residues. Germline CDR1 DFQATT, CDR2 SNEGSKA (reference sequence). Trimming took 5 bases from V and 2 from J; bases not matched to a gene: 10. The CDR3 coding sequence is TGCAGTGCTTCCGGGACTAAAACCAACACAGATACGCAGTATGTT. Its protein product is CSASGTKTNTDTQYV.

The J gene is TRBJ1-4, the V gene TRBV5-8; no clear D gene. The CDR3 runs 13 residues. Deletions cut 2 bases from V and 11 bases from J, with 13 bases between. The germline CDR1 and CDR2 sequences are SGHTS and YDEGEE. CDR3 nucleotides: TGTGCCAGCAGCTTACAGCCGGCGAGTAAACTGTTTTTT. Its translation is CASSLQPASKLFF.

At least ten counts were recorded for this clonotype. The chain couples TRBV6-1 to TRBJ1-2; 7 bases agree with TRBD1. The CDR3 spans 14 residues. Trimming at V came to 6 bases and at J to 7 bases, leaving 11 bases not matched to a gene. Germline assignment: CDR1 MNHNS and CDR2 SASEGT. The CDR3 loop reads CASRLHTGAGGYTF. The CDR3 nucleotides are TGTGCCAGCAGGCTACATACAGGGGCGGGTGGCTACACCTTC.

This clonotype was seen at least ten times. The CDR3 sequence is CASSSTDTGYNEQFF. The CDR3 DNA is TGTGCCAGCAGTTCGACGGATACAGGGTACAATGAGCAGTTCTTC. V gene TRBV27 combines with J gene TRBJ2-1; tentatively, D is TRBD1 (6 bases). This CDR3 is 15 amino acids long. The germline V and J ends were trimmed by 4 bases and 4 bases, with 14 bases remaining between them. Looked up from germline, CDR1 is MNHEY and CDR2 is SMNVEV (reference sequence).

This clonotype was detected many times. The chain uses TRBV10-3 and TRBJ2-7; no firm D call. Germline values: CDR1 ENHRY, CDR2 SYGVKD. V shed 6 bases and J shed 7 bases, with 10 bases lying between them. This CDR3 has 11 residues. CDR3 residues: CAIRSSGEQYF. CDR3 sequence (DNA): TGTGCCATCAGGAGCAGTGGAGAGCAGTACTTC.

This clonotype was recorded a few times. The CDR3 region is CASSLSGTRGQYF. The CDR3 DNA reads as TGTGCCAGCAGTTTATCAGGGACTCGGGGGCAGTATTTT. This rearrangement joins TRBV28 to TRBJ2-3; tentative D call: TRBD2 (6 bases). CDR1 is MDHEN and CDR2 is SYDVKM in the germline V gene. Trimming left V 1 base short and J 11 bases short, with 13 bases between. This CDR3 has 13 amino acids.

V gene TRBV12-3 or TRBV12-4 combines with J gene TRBJ2-3, with D unresolved. This CDR3 has 13 amino acids. The V and J ends lost 5 bases and 5 bases respectively, with 11 bases between them. CDR3 in amino acids: CASSTQSLDTQYF. CDR3 sequence (DNA): TGTGCCAGCAGTACCCAATCATTAGATACGCAGTATTTT.

At least ten counts were recorded for this clonotype. The J gene is TRBJ2-7, the V gene TRBV7-8, with TRBD2 matching over 7 bases. Germline CDR1 reads SGHVS; CDR2 reads FQNEAQ. Losses at the gene ends were 1 base for V and 3 bases for J; bases not matched to a gene: 0. The CDR3 totals 13 residues. For the CDR3, the DNA is TGTGCCAGCAGCTTAGGGGACTACTACGAGCAGTACTTC. Translated: CASSLGDYYEQYF.

The sample holds a few counts of this clonotype. The J gene is TRBJ1-5, the V gene TRBV27, with D unclear. CDR3 length equals 13 residues. In germline, CDR1 is MNHEY, CDR2 SMNVEV (reference sequence). Deletions cut 3 bases from V and 4 bases from J, with 7 bases between. The CDR3 loop is CASSFLINQPQHF. CDR3 bases: TGTGCCAGCAGTTTTTTGATTAATCAGCCCCAGCATTTT.

This clonotype was recorded at least ten times. This sequence joins TRBV20-1 and TRBJ2-3; possible D gene TRBD2, 6 bases. There are 15 residues in the CDR3. Germline loops: CDR1 DFQATT, CDR2 SNEGSKA (reference sequence). Trimming removed 4 bases from V and 0 bases from J, with 14 bases in between. CDR3 residues: CSANPAGMSTDTQYF. The CDR3 DNA sequence: TGCAGTGCTAACCCGGCGGGGATGAGCACAGATACGCAGTATTTT.

This chain links TRBV7-3 with TRBJ1-2; 8 bases match TRBD1. The V gene end was trimmed by 3 bases and the J gene end by 2 bases; junction bases not matched to a gene: 2. The CDR3 is 14 amino acids. Looked up from germline, CDR1 is SGHTA and CDR2 is FQGTGA. The DNA for the CDR3 is TGTGCCAGCAGCTTTGGACAGGGCAACTATGGCTACACCTTC. This encodes CASSFGQGNYGYTF.

About this clonotype: Germline and junction disagree at one end, which may indicate a read error. V usage is TRBV27 and J usage is TRBJ2-7; D may match TRBD1 or TRBD2 (5 bases each). Germline loops: CDR1 MNHEY, CDR2 SMNVEV (reference sequence). The CDR3 contains 16 residues. The CDR3 nucleotides read TGTGCCAGCAGTTCCCACCCGAGGGGAGACCTCTCCGAGCAGTGCTTC. Its protein is CASSSHPRGDLSEQCF.

The V and J genes are TRBV6-7 and TRBJ1-1; D gene unclear. TRBV6-7 falls under the ORF class, with uncertain function. Trimming took off 2 bases at V and 1 base at J, with 8 bases between the two ends. There are 14 residues in the CDR3. CDR3 nucleotide sequence: TGTGCCAGCAGTTACAACAGACAGAACACTGAAGCTTTCTTT. Translated, it gives CASSYNRQNTEAFF.

This clonotype was counted many times. The J gene is TRBJ2-5, the V gene TRBV5-6, with D perhaps TRBD1 (6 bases). CDR3 length: 14 residues. Germline V gives CDR1 SGHDT, CDR2 YYEEEE. V was trimmed by 4 bases and J by 7 bases, leaving 17 bases between them. The CDR3 is CASSDTGKGGTQYF. The CDR3 coding sequence is TGTGCCAGCAGCGATACAGGGAAAGGGGGGACCCAGTACTTC. The whole variable domain, filled in from reference TRBV5-6 and TRBJ2-5, reads DAGVTQSPTHLIKTRGQQVTLRCSPKSGHDTVSWYQQALGQGPQFIFQYYEEEERQRGNFPDRFSGHQFPNYSSELNVNALLLGDSALYLCASSDTGKGGTQYFGPGTRLLVL.